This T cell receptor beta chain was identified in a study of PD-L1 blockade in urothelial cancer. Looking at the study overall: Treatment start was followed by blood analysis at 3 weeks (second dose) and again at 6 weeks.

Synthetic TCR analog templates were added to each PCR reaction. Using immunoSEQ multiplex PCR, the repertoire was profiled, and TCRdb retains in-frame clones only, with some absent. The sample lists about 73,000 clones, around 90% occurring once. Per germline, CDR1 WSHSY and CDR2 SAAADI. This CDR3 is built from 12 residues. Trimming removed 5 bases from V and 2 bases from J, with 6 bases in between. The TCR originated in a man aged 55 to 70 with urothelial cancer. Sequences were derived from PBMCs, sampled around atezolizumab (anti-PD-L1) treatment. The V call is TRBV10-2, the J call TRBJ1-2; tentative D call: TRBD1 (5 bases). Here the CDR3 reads CASSSGNYGYTF. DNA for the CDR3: TGCGCCAGCAGTTCAGGGAACTATGGCTACACCTTC.